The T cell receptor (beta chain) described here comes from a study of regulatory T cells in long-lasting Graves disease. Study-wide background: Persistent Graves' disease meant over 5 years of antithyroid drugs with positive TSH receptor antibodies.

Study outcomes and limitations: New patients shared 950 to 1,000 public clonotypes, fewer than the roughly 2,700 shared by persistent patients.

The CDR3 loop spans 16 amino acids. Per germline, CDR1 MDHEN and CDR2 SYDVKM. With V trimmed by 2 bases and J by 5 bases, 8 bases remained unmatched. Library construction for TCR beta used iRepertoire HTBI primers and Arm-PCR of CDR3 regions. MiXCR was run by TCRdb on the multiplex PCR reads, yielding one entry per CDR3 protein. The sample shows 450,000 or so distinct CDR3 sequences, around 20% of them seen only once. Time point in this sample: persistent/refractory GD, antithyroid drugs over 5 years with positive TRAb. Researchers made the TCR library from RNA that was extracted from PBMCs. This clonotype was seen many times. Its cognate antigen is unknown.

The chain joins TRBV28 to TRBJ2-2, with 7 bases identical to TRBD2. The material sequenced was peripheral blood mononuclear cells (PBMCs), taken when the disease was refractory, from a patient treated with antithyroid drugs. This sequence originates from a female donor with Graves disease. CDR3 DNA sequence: TGTGCCAGCAGTTTAGATTCTAGCGGAATTACCGGGGAGCTGTTTTTT. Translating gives CASSLDSSGITGELFF. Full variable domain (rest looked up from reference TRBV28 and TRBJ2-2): DVKVTQSSRYLVKRTGEKVFLECVQDMDHENMFWYRQDPGLGLRLIYFSYDVKMKEKGDIPEGYSVSREKKERFSLILESASTNQTSMYLCASSLDSSGITGELFFGEGSRLTVL.